Listed here are 10 T cell receptor beta chains from one sample, sequenced in a study of blood T cell repertoires in COVID-19. Repertoires were generated with immunoSEQ multiplex PCR, while TCRdb's copy carries only in-frame clones and drops some. Of 150,000 or so clones listed, under 85% are singletons. The specimen sequenced was peripheral blood. All receptors come from a man aged 55 to 70 with COVID-19, enrolled during active disease.

This chain links TRBV14 with TRBJ2-7, with TRBD2 identical over 11 bases. This CDR3 is built from 18 residues. Losses at the gene ends were 2 bases for V and 2 bases for J; bases not matched to a gene: 11. Germline lookup yields CDR1 SGHDN and CDR2 FVKESK. This CDR3 reads CASSQQRTSGSAAYEQYF. CDR3 DNA: TGTGCCAGCAGCCAACAAAGGACTAGCGGGTCGGCGGCCTACGAGCAGTACTTC.

This chain joins TRBV24-1 and TRBJ1-2, with TRBD1 matching 8 bases. The CDR3 spans 14 residues. Per the germline V gene, CDR1 is KGHDR and CDR2 is SFDVKD. V lost 3 bases, J lost 8 bases, and 7 bases stayed unmatched. The DNA for the CDR3 is TGTGCCACCAGTGATGAGGACAGGGTGTCCGGCTACACCTTC. It specifies CATSDEDRVSGYTF.

The chain employs TRBV7-9 and TRBJ1-2; perhaps TRBD1 as D (6 bases). Looked up from germline, CDR1 is SEHNR and CDR2 is FQNEAQ (reference sequence). The CDR3 length is 15 residues. Trimming cost V 5 bases and J 5 bases, with 18 bases left between them. Written as DNA, the CDR3 is TGTGCCAGCAGCACCCGTCAGGGGCAGCTGTATGGCTACACCTTC. It translates to CASSTRQGQLYGYTF.

This clone was counted only a few times. V and J are TRBV2 and TRBJ1-1; tentatively, D is TRBD1 (5 bases). CDR3 length: 14 residues. Looked up from germline, CDR1 is SNHLY and CDR2 is FYNNEI. With 3 bases removed from V and 1 base from J, the gap between germline ends came to 9 bases. CDR3 sequence (DNA): TGTGCCAGCAGTGATGACAGACCGAACACTGAAGCTTTCTTT. Amino acid sequence: CASSDDRPNTEAFF.

J is TRBJ2-3 and V is TRBV3-1 (or the pseudogene TRBV3-2), with D possibly TRBD2 on 6 matching bases. Germline V lookup: CDR1 LGHDT, CDR2 YNNKEL (reference sequence). V lost 2 bases, J lost 6 bases, and 15 bases lay in between. The CDR3 has 15 amino acids. The CDR3 region is CASSQRENGGDTQYF. The CDR3 DNA follows: TGTGCCAGCAGCCAACGTGAGAACGGGGGTGATACGCAGTATTTT.

V gene TRBV18 combines with J gene TRBJ2-2; the D is unclear. Trimming took 1 base from V and 5 from J, leaving 8 bases between them. The CDR3 has 14 amino acids. CDR1 and CDR2 (germline): KGHSH, LQKENI. The CDR3 DNA sequence: TGTGCCAGCTCACCACTTGACAAGACCGGGGAGCTGTTTTTT. The encoded protein is CASSPLDKTGELFF.

This chain connects TRBV5-1 to TRBJ2-1, with D unclear. Germline loops: CDR1 SGHRS, CDR2 YFSETQ. Trimming removed 0 bases from V and 0 bases from J, with 7 bases in between. This CDR3 is built from 15 residues. The CDR3 DNA reads TGCGCCAGCAGCTTGGCTCATAGCTCCTACAATGAGCAGTTCTTC. Amino acid sequence: CASSLAHSSYNEQFF.

Remarks on this clone: Other DNA sequences in the same sample also yield this CDR3. This chain connects TRBV19 to TRBJ1-2; 7 bases line up with TRBD1. V lost 5 bases, J lost 5 bases, and 2 bases stayed unmatched. Germline V gene lookup returns CDR1 LNHDA and CDR2 SQIVND (reference sequence). The CDR3 runs to 12 residues. CDR3 protein: CASSPTGYGYTF. DNA for the CDR3: TGTGCCAGTAGTCCGACAGGGTATGGCTACACCTTC.

The CDR3 reads CASTQGNTGELFF. Written as DNA, the CDR3 is TGTGCCAGCACCCAGGGGAACACCGGGGAGCTGTTTTTT. The V and J genes are TRBV27 and TRBJ2-2; maybe TRBD1 (5 bases). The CDR3 is 13 amino acids. Trimming shortened V by 7 bases and J by 1 base, and 7 bases separated the two germline ends. Germline assignment: CDR1 MNHEY and CDR2 SMNVEV (reference sequence).

The DNA for the CDR3 is TGTGCCAGCAGTCCGGGTATCACAGATACGCAGTATTTT. Encoded protein: CASSPGITDTQYF. This chain connects TRBV7-9 to TRBJ2-3; D gene ambiguous. Germline V CDR1 and CDR2: SEHNR, FQNEAQ (reference sequence). V was pared by 6 bases and J by 2 bases, with 9 bases between. This CDR3 is 13 amino acids long.